This passage covers 9 T cell receptor beta chains from one sample sequenced in a study of blood T cell repertoires in COVID-19. The method was immunoSEQ multiplex PCR; TCRdb's version includes in-frame clones alone and lacks a portion of them. Of 85,000 to 90,000 clones listed, 82% were seen once; the top ten hold 1.2%. The sample was peripheral blood. All receptors come from a woman of 80 years or more with acute or convalescent COVID-19.

V and J are TRBV27 and TRBJ2-1, with D possibly TRBD1 on 6 matching bases. V lost 4 bases to trimming and J lost 9 bases, with 10 bases between them. This CDR3 spans 12 amino acids. The germline V gene has CDR1 MNHEY and CDR2 SMNVEV (reference sequence). CDR3 sequence reads: CASSSGDGEQFF. The DNA for the CDR3 is TGTGCCAGCAGTTCAGGGGATGGTGAGCAGTTCTTC.

The chain has TRBV6-1 and TRBJ2-1; 11 nucleotides align to TRBD2. The CDR3 totals 16 residues. The V gene end was trimmed by 2 bases and the J gene end by 2 bases; junction bases not matched to a gene: 2. Germline V gives CDR1 MNHNS, CDR2 SASEGT. CDR3 sequence (DNA): TGTGCCAGCAGTGAAACTAGCGGGAGTCCCTACAATGAGCAGTTCTTC. This translates into CASSETSGSPYNEQFF.

J is TRBJ1-3 and V is TRBV7-9; 8 bases agree with TRBD1. The CDR3 has 16 residues. After removal of 6 bases from V and 8 bases from J, the junction contained 15 bases not matched to a gene. Germline V CDR1 and CDR2: SEHNR, FQNEAQ (reference sequence). The CDR3 sequence is CASSFAGQGGSDTIYF. The DNA of the CDR3 is TGTGCCAGCAGTTTCGCCGGACAGGGAGGGAGTGACACCATATATTTT. Full variable domain (rest looked up from reference TRBV7-9 and TRBJ1-3): DTGVSQNPRHKITKRGQNVTFRCDPISEHNRLYWYRQTLGQGPEFLTYFQNEAQLEKSRLLSDRFSAERPKGSFSTLEIQRTEQGDSAMYLCASSFAGQGGSDTIYFGEGSWLTVV.

CDR3 nucleotides: TGTGCCAGCATTGATCGGGGGTTAGATACGCAGTATTTT. Its translation is CASIDRGLDTQYF. This rearrangement joins TRBV5-4 to TRBJ2-3, with D possibly being TRBD2 (6 bases). CDR1 and CDR2 from the germline V gene are SGHNT and YYREEE (reference sequence). The CDR3 contains 13 residues. Trimming stripped 6 bases from V and 5 bases from J, with 13 bases between.

This chain links TRBV5-1 with TRBJ2-1; D uncertain. Germline assignment: CDR1 SGHRS and CDR2 YFSETQ. The CDR3 sequence is 15 residues long. The germline V and J ends were trimmed by 2 bases and 4 bases, with 13 bases remaining between them. CDR3 protein: CASSFNSPGYNEQFF. DNA of the CDR3: TGCGCCAGCAGCTTTAACAGCCCTGGGTACAATGAGCAGTTCTTC. Supplemented by reference TRBV5-1 and TRBJ2-1, the full variable domain reads KAGVTQTPRYLIKTRGQQVTLSCSPISGHRSVSWYQQTPGQGLQFLFEYFSETQRNKGNFPGRFSGRQFSNSRSEMNVSTLELGDSALYLCASSFNSPGYNEQFFGPGTRLTVL.

The V and J genes are TRBV3-1 (or the pseudogene TRBV3-2) and TRBJ2-1; 10 bases map to TRBD2. Germline values: CDR1 LGHDT, CDR2 YNNKEL (reference sequence). This CDR3 comprises 16 residues. The junction had 10 bases not matched to a gene; V was cut back by 4 bases and J by 7 bases. Written as DNA, the CDR3 is TGTGCCAGCAGCCCCTTAGCGGGAGGAGGAGGAAATGAGCAGTTCTTC. Amino acid sequence: CASSPLAGGGGNEQFF.

This clone showed up just once. The rearrangement joins TRBV28 to TRBJ2-1; TRBD1 matches 7 bases. Germline V lookup: CDR1 MDHEN, CDR2 SYDVKM. The CDR3 runs 14 residues. Trimming cost V 11 bases and J 4 bases; bases outside gene matches: 11. CDR3: CAAGNRGEYNEQFF. CDR3 bases: TGTGCCGCAGGAAACAGGGGAGAGTACAATGAGCAGTTCTTC.

This sequence joins TRBV5-4 and TRBJ2-5; 8 nucleotides line up with TRBD1. This CDR3 region has 14 residues. J lost 3 bases, V lost 0 bases, and 1 base had no gene match. Germline V gives CDR1 SGHNT, CDR2 YYREEE (reference sequence). The CDR3 region is CASSLGTGKETQYF. The CDR3 DNA sequence: TGTGCCAGCAGCTTGGGGACAGGGAAAGAGACCCAGTACTTC.

The rearrangement links TRBV19 to TRBJ1-2; possible D gene TRBD1, 5 bases. The V gene lost 3 bases and the J gene lost 5 bases, with 13 bases spanning the gap. CDR1 and CDR2 (germline): LNHDA, SQIVND (reference sequence). This CDR3 spans 14 amino acids. As DNA, the CDR3 is TGTGCCAGTAGTATTTCGGGGGTGCGATATGGCTACACCTTC. Amino acid sequence: CASSISGVRYGYTF.